A selection of T cell receptor beta chains follows, all from one sample in a study of cytomegalovirus exposure and HLA in healthy donors. TCRdb keeps only in-frame clones here, not all; method: immunoSEQ multiplex PCR. The sample shows about 90,000 clones, 55% to 70% of them seen only once. The sequenced sample was PBMCs. All receptors come from a woman between 45 and 65 years old in good health and CMV-seropositive. CDR3s include the opening cysteine and the closing phenylalanine or tryptophan.

cdr3_aa	j_call	v_call
CASSLARLDNEQFF	TRBJ2-1	TRBV7-2
CASSFSTVAKNIQYF	TRBJ2-4	TRBV5-1
CASSLGLAGVNTDTQYF	TRBJ2-3	TRBV11-3
CASSIDQVLGANVLTF	TRBJ2-6	TRBV19
CASSPPTGSSYNEQFF	TRBJ2-1	TRBV18
CASRDGRTTNEKLFF	TRBJ1-4	TRBV28
CASSFQTGATEAFF	TRBJ1-1	TRBV5-1
CASSETSRASLNEQYF	TRBJ2-7	TRBV2
CASSFTDSTEAFF	TRBJ1-1	TRBV7-3
CASSEILASGGPMRYF	TRBJ2-3	TRBV10-2
CASNLRGSNQPQHF	TRBJ1-5	TRBV19
CASSIAGGPYNEQFF	TRBJ2-1	TRBV6-1
CASSSASNYGYTF	TRBJ1-2	TRBV7-9
CASSPQPSGGTSYEQYF	TRBJ2-7	TRBV18
CARGTEGYEQYF	TRBJ2-7	TRBV30
CASSPDNNEKLFF	TRBJ1-4	TRBV5-8
CATSPFLGQGDNSPLHF	TRBJ1-6	TRBV15
CASGGSSSTDTQYF	TRBJ2-3	TRBV27
CASSESFSNQPQHF	TRBJ1-5	TRBV2
CASSYEGGGAYEQYF	TRBJ2-7	TRBV6-5
CASSLPGATYEQYF	TRBJ2-7	TRBV19
CASSLGIMGQTYEQYF	TRBJ2-7	TRBV11-2
CASSPGGTGYTIYF	TRBJ1-3	TRBV5-4
CAWSAGLNREQYF	-	TRBV30
CASSIESGTGGYGYTF	TRBJ1-2	TRBV19
CASSAQGSSNQPQHF	TRBJ1-5	TRBV5-1
CAWRSRVEQFF	TRBJ2-1	TRBV30